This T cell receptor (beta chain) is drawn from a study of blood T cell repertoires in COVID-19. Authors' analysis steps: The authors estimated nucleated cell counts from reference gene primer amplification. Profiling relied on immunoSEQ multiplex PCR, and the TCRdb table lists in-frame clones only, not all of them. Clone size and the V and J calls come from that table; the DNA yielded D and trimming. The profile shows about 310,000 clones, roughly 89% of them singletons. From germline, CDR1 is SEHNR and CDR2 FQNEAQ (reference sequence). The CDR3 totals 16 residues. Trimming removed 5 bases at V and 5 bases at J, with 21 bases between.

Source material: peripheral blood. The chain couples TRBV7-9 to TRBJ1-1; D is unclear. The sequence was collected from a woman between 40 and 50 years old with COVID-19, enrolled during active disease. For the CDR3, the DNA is TGTGCCAGCAGCGAGGGATGGGGAGTAACAGAGACTGAAGCTTTCTTT. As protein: CASSEGWGVTETEAFF.